This paragraph covers one T cell receptor (beta chain) sequence. As originally analysed: Amplification with reference gene primers provided the estimates of nucleated cell counts. Libraries were prepared by immunoSEQ multiplex PCR; TCRdb keeps only in-frame clonotypes and omits some of them. V, J and clone size derive from that table, while D and trimming were established from the DNA sequence. The sample lists about 80,000 clones; about four fifths were seen once. The source of the sample is a study of blood T cell repertoires in COVID-19. Study details: Italy, Spain and the United States were the sources of the convalescent and acute COVID-19 samples. Sources were T cells, B-cell-depleted T cells, or PBMCs; the material itself was cDNA or gDNA.

This CDR3 is built from 14 residues. The germline V and J ends were trimmed by 6 bases and 0 bases, with 11 bases remaining between them. In germline, CDR1 is MNHEY, CDR2 SVGAGI. This sequence originates from a human donor in a cohort sampled during active COVID-19. V is TRBV6-5 and J is TRBJ1-1; D not resolved. The sample consisted of peripheral blood. The CDR3 spells CASSASRVNTEAFF. The CDR3, as DNA: TGTGCCAGCAGCGCCTCACGAGTGAACACTGAAGCTTTCTTT.